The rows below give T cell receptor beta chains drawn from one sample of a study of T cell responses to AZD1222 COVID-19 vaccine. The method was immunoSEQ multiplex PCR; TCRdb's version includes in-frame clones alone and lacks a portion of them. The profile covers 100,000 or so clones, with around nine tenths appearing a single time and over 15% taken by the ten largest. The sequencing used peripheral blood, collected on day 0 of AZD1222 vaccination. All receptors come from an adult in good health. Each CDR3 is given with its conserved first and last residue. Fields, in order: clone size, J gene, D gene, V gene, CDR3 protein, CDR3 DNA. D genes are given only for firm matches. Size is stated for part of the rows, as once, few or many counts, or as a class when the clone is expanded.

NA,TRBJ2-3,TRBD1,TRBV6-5,CASTSGTGTQYF,TGTGCCAGCACCTCCGGGACAGGGACGCAGTATTTT
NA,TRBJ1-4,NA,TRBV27,CASSLRHPTNEKLFF,TGTGCCAGCAGTCTGAGACACCCAACTAATGAAAAACTGTTTTTT
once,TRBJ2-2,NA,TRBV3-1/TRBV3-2,CASRNDGDTGELFF,TGTGCCAGCAGGAACGACGGGGACACCGGGGAGCTGTTTTTT
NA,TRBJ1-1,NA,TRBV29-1,CSDTTEAFF,TGCAGCGATACGACTGAAGCTTTCTTT
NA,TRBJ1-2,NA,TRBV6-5,CASSYDGSLGYTF,TGTGCCAGCAGTTACGACGGGTCCCTAGGCTACACCTTC
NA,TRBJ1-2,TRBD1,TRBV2,CASTGGQIYTF,TGTGCCAGCACCGGGGGACAGATCTACACCTTC
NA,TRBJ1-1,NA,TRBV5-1,CASSLSRATEAFF,TGCGCCAGCAGCTTGAGCAGGGCCACTGAAGCTTTCTTT
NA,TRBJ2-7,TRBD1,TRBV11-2,CASSLAGTGSYEQYF,TGTGCCAGCAGCTTAGCTGGGACAGGGTCCTACGAGCAGTACTTC
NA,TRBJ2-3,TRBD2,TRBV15,CATSRDSGGVADTQYF,TGTGCCACCAGCAGAGATAGCGGGGGCGTCGCAGATACGCAGTATTTT
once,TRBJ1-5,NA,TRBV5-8,CASSLGGGKRPQHF,TGTGCCAGCAGCTTGGGGGGGGGCAAGAGACCCCAGCATTTT
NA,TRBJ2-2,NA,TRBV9,CASSVTQTGELFF,TGTGCCAGCAGCGTAACCCAGACCGGGGAGCTGTTTTTT
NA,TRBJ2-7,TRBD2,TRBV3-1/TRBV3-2,CASSPRLATAYEQYF,TGTGCCAGCAGCCCGCGACTAGCGACTGCCTACGAGCAGTACTTC
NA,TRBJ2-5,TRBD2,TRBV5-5,CASSLGLAGETQYF,TGTGCCAGCAGCTTGGGACTAGCGGGAGAGACCCAGTACTTC
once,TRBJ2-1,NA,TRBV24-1,CATSDPQVGKGEQFF,TGTGCCACCAGTGATCCCCAAGTCGGTAAGGGAGAGCAGTTCTTC
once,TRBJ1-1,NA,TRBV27,CASSLGSSNTEAFF,TGTGCCAGCAGTTTAGGCAGCTCCAACACTGAAGCTTTCTTT
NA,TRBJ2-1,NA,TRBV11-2,CASSLDNPYNEQFF,TGTGCCAGCAGCTTAGATAATCCGTACAATGAGCAGTTCTTC
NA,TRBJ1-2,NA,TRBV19,CASGRELHGYTF,TGTGCCAGTGGGAGGGAACTGCATGGCTACACCTTC
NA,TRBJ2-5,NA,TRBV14,CASSPRAIEETQYF,TGTGCCAGCAGCCCCAGGGCTATCGAAGAGACCCAGTACTTC
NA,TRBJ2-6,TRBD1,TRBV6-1,CASSGGQGRSGANVLTF,TGTGCCAGCAGTGGGGGACAGGGGCGCTCTGGGGCCAACGTCCTGACTTTC
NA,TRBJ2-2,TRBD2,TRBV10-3,CAISDRPGLAGVRNTGELFF,TGTGCCATCAGTGATAGACCGGGACTAGCGGGAGTTCGGAACACCGGGGAGCTGTTTTTT
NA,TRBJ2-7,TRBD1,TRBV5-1,CASSPRTGDPYEQYF,TGCGCCAGCAGCCCGCGGACAGGGGATCCCTACGAGCAGTACTTC
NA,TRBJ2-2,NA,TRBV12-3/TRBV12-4,CASSLGNTGELFF,TGTGCCAGCAGTTTAGGCAACACCGGGGAGCTGTTTTTT
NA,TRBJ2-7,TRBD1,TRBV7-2,CASSYGFSGTGGHEQYF,TGTGCCAGCAGCTACGGATTTTCCGGGACAGGGGGCCACGAGCAGTACTTC
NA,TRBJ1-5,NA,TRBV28,CASTPSSPNQPQHF,TGTGCCAGCACACCAAGCTCACCGAATCAGCCCCAGCATTTT
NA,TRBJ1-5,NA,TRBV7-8,CASSLRRGYQPQHF,TGTGCCAGCAGCCTCCGACGCGGTTATCAGCCCCAGCATTTT
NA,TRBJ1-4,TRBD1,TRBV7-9,CASSLGQGLEKLFF,TGTGCCAGCAGCTTGGGACAGGGACTTGAAAAACTGTTTTTT
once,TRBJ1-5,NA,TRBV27,CASSWGGASNQPQHF,TGTGCCAGCAGTTGGGGGGGTGCGAGCAATCAGCCCCAGCATTTT
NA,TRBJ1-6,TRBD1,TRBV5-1,CASSLAARGISYNSPLHF,TGCGCCAGCAGCTTGGCCGCCAGGGGGATCTCCTATAATTCACCCCTCCACTTT
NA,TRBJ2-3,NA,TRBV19,CASSPTNPDTQYF,TGTGCCAGTAGTCCCACGAACCCGGATACGCAGTATTTT
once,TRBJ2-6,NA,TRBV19,CASSSRTASGANVLTF,TGTGCCAGTAGTAGCCGGACAGCCTCTGGGGCCAACGTCCTGACTTTC
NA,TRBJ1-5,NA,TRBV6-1,CASSLTAYSNQPQHF,TGTGCCAGCAGTTTGACAGCCTATAGCAATCAGCCCCAGCATTTT
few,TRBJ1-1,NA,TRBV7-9,CASSQPLEAFF,TGTGCCAGCAGTCAGCCCTTAGAAGCTTTCTTT
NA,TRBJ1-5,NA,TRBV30,CAWSVLGGDGQPQHF,TGTGCCTGGAGTGTACTCGGTGGGGATGGTCAGCCCCAGCATTTT
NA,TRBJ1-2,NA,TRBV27,CASSFPSQAYGYTF,TGTGCCAGCAGTTTCCCCAGCCAAGCTTATGGCTACACCTTC
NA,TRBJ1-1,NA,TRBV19,CASIGVGTEAFF,TGTGCCAGTATAGGGGTCGGAACTGAAGCTTTCTTT
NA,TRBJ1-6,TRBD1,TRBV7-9,CASSFQGASYSPLHF,TGTGCCAGCAGTTTCCAGGGGGCTAGTTATTCACCCCTCCACTTT
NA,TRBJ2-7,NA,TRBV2,CASRFEGTLSYEQYF,TGTGCCAGCAGGTTCGAAGGTACGCTTTCCTACGAGCAGTACTTC
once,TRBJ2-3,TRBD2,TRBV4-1,CGTGGADTQYF,TGCGGGACGGGGGGGGCAGATACGCAGTATTTT
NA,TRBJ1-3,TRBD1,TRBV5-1,CASSSGTEGNTIYF,TGCGCCAGCAGTTCCGGGACAGAAGGAAACACCATATATTTT
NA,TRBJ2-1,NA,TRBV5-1,CASSLGSDNEQFF,TGCGCCAGCAGCTTGGGAAGTGACAATGAGCAGTTCTTC
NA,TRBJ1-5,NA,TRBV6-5,CASRSVDNQPQHF,TGTGCCAGCAGGTCGGTGGACAATCAGCCCCAGCATTTT
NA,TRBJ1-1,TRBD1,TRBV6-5,CASSPRDRGRAFF,TGTGCCAGCAGTCCCCGGGACAGGGGGAGAGCTTTCTTT
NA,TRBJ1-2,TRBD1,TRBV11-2,CASSPRTGDPYGYTF,TGTGCCAGCAGCCCCCGGACAGGAGACCCCTATGGCTACACCTTC
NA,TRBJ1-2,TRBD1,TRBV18,CASSPPTGQNYYGYTF,TGTGCCAGCTCACCACCCACGGGACAGAACTACTATGGCTACACCTTC